This T cell receptor beta chain was obtained from a study of T cell responses to AZD1222 COVID-19 vaccine. Study observations and caveats: The study found Spike-specific TCR breadth and depth rose after two AZD1222 doses. It was only a handful of AZD1222 recipients who were seropositive at baseline. Donors were largely white British and mainly female; clonal diversity was possibly underestimated.

The germline CDR1 and CDR2 sequences are KGHDR and SFDVKD. The CDR3 length is 17 residues. V was clipped by 0 bases and J by 7 bases; unmatched bases: 9. Sequenced by immunoSEQ multiplex PCR; TCRdb stores in-frame clones only, minus some. The repertoire includes 70,000 to 80,000 clones, around three quarters of them detected once, and around 50% sits in the top ten. A word on this clone: Antigen specificity is unknown.

The specimen comprised peripheral blood, sampled 28 days after the second AZD1222 dose. The sequence came from an adult who received the AZD1222 COVID-19 vaccine. V usage is TRBV24-1 and J usage is TRBJ2-2, with TRBD2 identical over 8 bases. In DNA form, the CDR3 reads TGTGCCACCAGTGATTTGCCCGGGAGGGCCGACGTCGGGGAGCTGTTTTTT. It yields the protein CATSDLPGRADVGELFF.